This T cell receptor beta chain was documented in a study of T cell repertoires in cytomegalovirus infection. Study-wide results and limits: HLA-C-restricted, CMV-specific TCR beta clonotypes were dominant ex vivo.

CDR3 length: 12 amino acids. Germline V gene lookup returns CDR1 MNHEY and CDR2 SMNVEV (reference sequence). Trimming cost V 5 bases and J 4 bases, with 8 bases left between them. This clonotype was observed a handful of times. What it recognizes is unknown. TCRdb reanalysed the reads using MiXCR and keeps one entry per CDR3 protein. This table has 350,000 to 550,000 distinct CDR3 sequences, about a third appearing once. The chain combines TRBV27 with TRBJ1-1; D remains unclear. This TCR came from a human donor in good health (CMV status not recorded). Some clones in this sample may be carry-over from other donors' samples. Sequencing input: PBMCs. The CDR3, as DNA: TGTGCCAGCAGTAAAGGCGGCACTGAAGCTTTCTTT. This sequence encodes CASSKGGTEAFF.